This T cell receptor (beta chain) was profiled in a study of T-cell memory formation after mild COVID-19. Background on the study: TCR clusters mostly belonged to single donors.

TCRalpha and TCRbeta libraries used 5'RACE with constant-segment primers and UMIs. One entry per CDR3 protein, called by TCRdb with MiXCR from the 5' RACE reads. The sample lists roughly 280,000 distinct CDR3 sequences, around 8% occurring once. Germline CDR1 DFQATT, CDR2 SNEGSKA (reference sequence). The CDR3 is 14 amino acids. V was shortened by 7 bases and J by 0 bases, with 14 bases between the two germline ends. This clonotype was detected a few times. The clonotype comes from a young man who had mild COVID-19 (a few samples of this study predate the infection). Cell type and time point are not known. The genes are TRBV20-1 and TRBJ2-3; D might be TRBD1 (6 bases). Sequenced input: PBMCs or a T cell subset sorted from them (not recorded which). The CDR3 nucleotides are TGCAGTGTTACACCACAGGGTAGCACAGATACGCAGTATTTT. As protein: CSVTPQGSTDTQYF.